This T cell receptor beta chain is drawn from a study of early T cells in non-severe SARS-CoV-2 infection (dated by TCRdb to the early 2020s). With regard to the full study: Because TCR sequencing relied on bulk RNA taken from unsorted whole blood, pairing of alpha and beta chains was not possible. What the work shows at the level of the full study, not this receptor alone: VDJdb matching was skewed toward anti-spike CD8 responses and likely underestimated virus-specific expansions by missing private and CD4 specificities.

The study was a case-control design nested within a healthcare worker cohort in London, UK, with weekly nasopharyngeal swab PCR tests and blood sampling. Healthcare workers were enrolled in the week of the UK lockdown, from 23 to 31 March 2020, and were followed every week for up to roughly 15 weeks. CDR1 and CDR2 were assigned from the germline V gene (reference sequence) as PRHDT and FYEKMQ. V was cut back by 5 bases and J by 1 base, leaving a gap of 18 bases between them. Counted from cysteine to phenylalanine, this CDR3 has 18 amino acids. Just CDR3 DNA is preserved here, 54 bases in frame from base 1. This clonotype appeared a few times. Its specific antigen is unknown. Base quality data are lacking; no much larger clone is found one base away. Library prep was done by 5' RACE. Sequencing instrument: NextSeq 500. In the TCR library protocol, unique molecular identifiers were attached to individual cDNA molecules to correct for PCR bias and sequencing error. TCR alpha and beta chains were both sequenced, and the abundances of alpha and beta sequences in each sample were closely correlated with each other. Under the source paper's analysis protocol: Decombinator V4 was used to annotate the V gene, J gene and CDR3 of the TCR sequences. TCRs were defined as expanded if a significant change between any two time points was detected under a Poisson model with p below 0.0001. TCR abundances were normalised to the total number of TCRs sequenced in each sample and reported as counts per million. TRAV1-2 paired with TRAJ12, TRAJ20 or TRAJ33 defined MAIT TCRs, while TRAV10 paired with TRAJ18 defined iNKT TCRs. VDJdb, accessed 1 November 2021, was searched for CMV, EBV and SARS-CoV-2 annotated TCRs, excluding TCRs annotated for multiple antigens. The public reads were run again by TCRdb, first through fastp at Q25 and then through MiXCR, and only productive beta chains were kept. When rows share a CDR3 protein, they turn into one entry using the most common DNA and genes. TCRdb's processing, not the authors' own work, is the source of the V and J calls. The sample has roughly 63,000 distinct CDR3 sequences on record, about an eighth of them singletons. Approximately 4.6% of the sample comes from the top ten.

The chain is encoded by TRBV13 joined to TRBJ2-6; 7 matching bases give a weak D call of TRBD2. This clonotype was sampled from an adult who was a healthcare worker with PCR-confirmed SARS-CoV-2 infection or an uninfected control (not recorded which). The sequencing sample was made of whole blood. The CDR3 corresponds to CASSPLGGGYSGANVLTF. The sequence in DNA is TGTGCCAGCAGCCCCCTCGGCGGGGGCTATTCTGGGGCCAACGTCCTGACTTTC.